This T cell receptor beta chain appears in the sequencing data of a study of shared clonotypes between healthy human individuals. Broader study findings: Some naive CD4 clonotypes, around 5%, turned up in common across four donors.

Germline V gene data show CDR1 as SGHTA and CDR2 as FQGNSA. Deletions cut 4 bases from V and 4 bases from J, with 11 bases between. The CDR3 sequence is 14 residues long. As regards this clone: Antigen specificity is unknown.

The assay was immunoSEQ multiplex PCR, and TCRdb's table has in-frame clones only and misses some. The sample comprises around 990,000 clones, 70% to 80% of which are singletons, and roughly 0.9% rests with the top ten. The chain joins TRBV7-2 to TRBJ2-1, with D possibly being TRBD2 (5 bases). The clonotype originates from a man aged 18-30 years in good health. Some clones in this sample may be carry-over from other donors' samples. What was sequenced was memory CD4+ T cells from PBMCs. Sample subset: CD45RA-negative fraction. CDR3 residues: CASSSSGLYNEQFF. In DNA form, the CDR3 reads TGTGCCAGCAGCTCCAGCGGCCTTTACAATGAGCAGTTCTTC. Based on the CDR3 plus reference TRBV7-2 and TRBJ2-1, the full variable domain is GAGVSQSPSNKVTEKGKDVELRCDPISGHTALYWYRQSLGQGLEFLIYFQGNSAPDKSGLPSDRFSAERTGGSVSTLTIQRTQQEDSAVYLCASSSSGLYNEQFFGPGTRLTVL.